This is a list of T cell receptor beta chains from one sample in a study of vaccination effects on CD4 cells after COVID-19. Antigen specificity for these receptors is unknown. Profiling relied on immunoSEQ multiplex PCR, and the TCRdb table lists in-frame clones only, not all of them. The data contain roughly 25,000 clones, around 74% of them singletons. Here the sequenced sample was CD4+ T cells from PBMCs cultured with SARS-CoV-2 spike peptides, taken before COVID-19 vaccination. The receptors stem from a human donor who received a COVID-19 vaccine. Each CDR3 is given with its conserved first and last residue. Each record gives: J gene, clone size, CDR3 length, D gene, V gene, CDR3 protein, CDR3 DNA. A D gene is named only where the DNA matches it firmly. Clone size is given for some rows only: seen once, a few or many times, or a class if the clone is expanded.

TRBJ1-2,-,14,-,TRBV6-5,CASSYGNAVYGYTF,TGTGCCAGCAGTTACGGCAACGCAGTCTATGGCTACACCTTC
TRBJ2-7,-,11,-,TRBV20-1,CSARGVYEQYF,TGCAGTGCTAGAGGGGTCTACGAGCAGTACTTC
TRBJ2-4,-,20,-,TRBV10-2,CASSESRRRGLLLAKNIQYF,TGCGCCAGCAGTGAGTCGAGGCGCAGGGGCCTCTTACTAGCCAAAAACATTCAGTACTTC
TRBJ2-3,-,12,-,TRBV7-7,CASSLTGDTQYF,TGTGCCAGCAGCTTGACAGGAGATACGCAGTATTTT
TRBJ1-2,-,17,-,TRBV3-1/TRBV3-2,CASSPPRRGKANYGYTF,TGTGCCAGCAGCCCGCCCCGGCGGGGAAAAGCTAACTATGGCTACACCTTC
TRBJ2-7,-,14,TRBD1,TRBV27,CASSLGTGPYEQYF,TGTGCCAGCAGTTTAGGGACAGGACCCTACGAGCAGTACTTC
TRBJ1-4,-,16,TRBD1,TRBV30,CAWSLFGAGGQEKLFF,TGTGCCTGGAGTCTGTTTGGGGCAGGGGGCCAGGAAAAACTGTTTTTT
TRBJ1-2,-,11,-,TRBV2,CASSRSYGYTF,TGTGCCAGCAGTCGGTCATATGGCTACACCTTC
TRBJ1-1,-,12,-,TRBV14,CASSLANTEAFF,TGTGCCAGCAGCCTCGCGAACACTGAAGCTTTCTTT
TRBJ2-1,-,14,TRBD2,TRBV18,CASSSGTSSNEQFF,TGTGCCAGCTCATCAGGGACTAGCAGTAATGAGCAGTTCTTC
TRBJ2-2,-,19,TRBD2,TRBV6-2/TRBV6-3,CASSYPWPQREVHTGELFF,TGTGCCAGCAGTTACCCTTGGCCCCAGCGGGAGGTACACACCGGGGAGCTGTTTTTT
TRBJ1-2,-,15,-,TRBV5-1,CASSLGAASDYGYTF,TGCGCCAGCAGCTTGGGGGCAGCCAGCGACTATGGCTACACCTTC
TRBJ1-6,-,15,-,TRBV2,CASSVVEPGRSPLHF,TGTGCCAGCAGTGTTGTTGAACCTGGGCGGTCACCCCTCCACTTT
TRBJ1-4,few,14,TRBD1,TRBV18,CASSSTGTNEKLFF,TGTGCCAGCTCATCGACAGGGACTAATGAAAAACTGTTTTTT
TRBJ1-3,-,16,-,TRBV6-5,CASSYSTAITGNTIYF,TGTGCCAGCAGTTACTCTACAGCAATCACTGGAAACACCATATATTTT